This is a list of T cell receptor beta chains from one sample in a study of metastatic and nonmetastatic thyroid tumors. TCRdb re-clonotyped the PCR reads through MiXCR. The table includes tens of thousands of clones, 20% detected once. The sample comprised adjacent normal tissue. These receptors were collected from a female donor with papillary thyroid cancer or a benign thyroid nodule (not recorded which). Some clones in this sample may be carry-over from other donors' samples. CDR3s include the opening cysteine and the closing phenylalanine or tryptophan. The order of the fields is D gene, V gene, clone size, J gene, CDR3 DNA, CDR3 protein. A D gene is named only where the DNA matches it firmly. Expanded clones get a size class; other rows say once, few or many, or leave the size out.

D: -; V: TRBV6-1; size: medium-sized; J: TRBJ2-1; DNA: TGTGCCAGCAGTGATAGCGTCCAAAACCCAACCTACAATGAGCAGTTCTTC; CDR3: CASSDSVQNPTYNEQFF
D: -; V: TRBV6-1; size: -; J: TRBJ1-2; DNA: TGCGCCAGCAGTGGCCGGACGGAGGTTGGCTACACCTTC; CDR3: CASSGRTEVGYTF
D: -; V: TRBV6-6; size: -; J: TRBJ2-2; DNA: TGTGCCAGCAGTTACGGTCAGGCGAACACCGGGGAGTTTTTTTTT; CDR3: CASSYGQANTGEFFF
D: TRBD2; V: TRBV9; size: -; J: TRBJ2-1; DNA: TGTGCCAGCAGCTCACCGGGACTAGGTATCCGTGAGCAGTTCTTC; CDR3: CASSSPGLGIREQFF
D: -; V: TRBV6-1; size: medium-sized; J: TRBJ1-2; DNA: TGTGCCAGCAGACAGGGATTTAACTATGGCTACACCTTC; CDR3: CASRQGFNYGYTF
D: -; V: TRBV20-1; size: few; J: TRBJ1-1; DNA: TGCAGTGCTATTTCAGGAAGGACTGAAGCTTTCTTT; CDR3: CSAISGRTEAFF
D: -; V: TRBV7-2; size: -; J: TRBJ1-2; DNA: TGTGTCAGCAGTTACGGACAGCGTAACTATGGCTACACCTTC; CDR3: CVSSYGQRNYGYTF
D: -; V: TRBV2; size: medium-sized; J: TRBJ2-7; DNA: TGTGCCAGCAGTTGGGGGGCGGGGGACGAGCAGTACTTC; CDR3: CASSWGAGDEQYF
D: -; V: TRBV6-1; size: -; J: TRBJ1-1; DNA: TGTGCCAGCAGTCTGGACGGCCGGAACACTGAAGCTTTCTTT; CDR3: CASSLDGRNTEAFF
D: -; V: TRBV5-1; size: -; J: TRBJ2-7; DNA: TGCGCCAGCAGCTTGGCTCCCAGCTCCAACGAGCAGTACTTC; CDR3: CASSLAPSSNEQYF
D: TRBD1; V: TRBV6-1; size: few; J: TRBJ1-6; DNA: TGTGCCAGCAGGATCAGGGGGCAGGATTCACCCCTCCACTTT; CDR3: CASRIRGQDSPLHF
D: TRBD1; V: TRBV2; size: many; J: TRBJ1-4; DNA: TGTGCCAGCAGCGAAACTGGGACAGCTAATGAAAAACTGTTTTTT; CDR3: CASSETGTANEKLFF
D: -; V: TRBV7-2; size: many; J: TRBJ2-5; DNA: TGTGCCAGCAGCTTAGCGCCCAGGGGGACCCAGTACTTC; CDR3: CASSLAPRGTQYF
D: TRBD1; V: TRBV3-1; size: -; J: TRBJ2-2; DNA: TGTGCCAGCAGCCAAGGTACAGGGGCGAACACCGGGGAGCTGTTTTTT; CDR3: CASSQGTGANTGELFF
D: -; V: TRBV11-3; size: many; J: TRBJ2-1; DNA: TGTGCCAGCAGCCTGAACAATGAGCAGTTCTTC; CDR3: CASSLNNEQFF
D: -; V: TRBV24-1; size: medium-sized; J: TRBJ2-7; DNA: TGTGCCACCAGACGGTGGGGGCAATACGAGCAGTACTTC; CDR3: CATRRWGQYEQYF
D: -; V: TRBV4-1; size: -; J: TRBJ2-2; DNA: TGCGCCAGCAGCCGAAAGACTGTGGACACCGTGAACACCTGGGAGCTGTTTTTT; CDR3: CASSRKTVDTVNTWELFF
D: -; V: TRBV15; size: -; J: TRBJ1-1; DNA: TGTGCCACCAGCCCCGGGGCAGTGGGCCGGAACACTGAAGCTTTCTTT; CDR3: CATSPGAVGRNTEAFF
D: -; V: TRBV5-1; size: few; J: TRBJ1-6; DNA: TGCGCCAGCAGCTTGGAGAGCCGGGGGAGCTCCTATAATTCACCCCTCCACTTT; CDR3: CASSLESRGSSYNSPLHF
D: TRBD1; V: TRBV9; size: many; J: TRBJ2-7; DNA: TGTGCCAGCAGCGTAGCCCCGGGACAGGGAAAATACGAGCAGTACTTC; CDR3: CASSVAPGQGKYEQYF
D: -; V: TRBV14; size: many; J: TRBJ1-6; DNA: TGTGCCAGCAGCCTGTTTTGGAATTCACCCCTCCACTTT; CDR3: CASSLFWNSPLHF
D: -; V: TRBV12-3/TRBV12-4; size: many; J: TRBJ2-5; DNA: TGTGCCAGCGGAGAGCGGGACCAAGAGACCCAGTACTTC; CDR3: CASGERDQETQYF
D: TRBD1; V: TRBV20-1; size: -; J: TRBJ1-2; DNA: TGCAGTGCTACCCTGACAGGGGCGGGTTATGGCTACACCTTC; CDR3: CSATLTGAGYGYTF
D: -; V: TRBV30; size: many; J: TRBJ1-6; DNA: TGTGCCTGGAGATCCCGACAAGGACTCTTAAATTCACCCCTCCACTTT; CDR3: CAWRSRQGLLNSPLHF
D: -; V: TRBV7-8; size: -; J: TRBJ1-5; DNA: TGTACCAGCAGCTTAGTACAGACTAATCAGCCCCAGCATTTC; CDR3: CTSSLVQTNQPQHF
D: TRBD2; V: TRBV28; size: medium-sized; J: TRBJ2-2; DNA: TGTGCCAGCAGCCGTAGCGGGAGGACCGGGGAGCTGTTTTTT; CDR3: CASSRSGRTGELFF
D: TRBD2; V: TRBV19; size: few; J: TRBJ2-3; DNA: TGTGCCAGTAGTGATGGGACTAGCTCGGCAGATACGCAGTATTTT; CDR3: CASSDGTSSADTQYF
D: TRBD1; V: TRBV2; size: many; J: TRBJ2-3; DNA: TGTGCCAGCAGCAAAGACAGGGGTCGGGATACGCAGTATTTT; CDR3: CASSKDRGRDTQYF
D: -; V: TRBV2; size: few; J: TRBJ2-3; DNA: TGTGCCAGCAGTGAATCGGGCAGTAGCACAGATACGCAGTATTTT; CDR3: CASSESGSSTDTQYF
D: TRBD2; V: TRBV2; size: many; J: TRBJ2-1; DNA: TGTGCCAGCAGTCCGGACGAGCGGGGGAGGGATGAGCAGTTCTTC; CDR3: CASSPDERGRDEQFF
D: TRBD2; V: TRBV6-5; size: -; J: TRBJ2-3; DNA: TGTGCCAGCAGTTACCCGACACTAGCGAGCACAGATACGCAGTATTTT; CDR3: CASSYPTLASTDTQYF
D: -; V: TRBV19; size: many; J: TRBJ1-2; DNA: TGTGCCAGTAGACTACAGGGTGCAGTGTTGGGCTACACCTTC; CDR3: CASRLQGAVLGYTF
D: -; V: TRBV15; size: -; J: TRBJ2-1; DNA: TGTGCCATCCGCACCCTGGGGGGATTTGAGGGCAATGAGCTGTTCTTC; CDR3: CAIRTLGGFEGNELFF
D: -; V: TRBV12-3/TRBV12-4; size: -; J: TRBJ2-1; DNA: TGTGCCATCAGTCCTATGCATGAGCAGTTCTTC; CDR3: CAISPMHEQFF
D: -; V: TRBV4-3; size: -; J: TRBJ2-7; DNA: TGCGCCAGCAGCCCGGCCGTAGGGAGCTCCTACGAGCAGTACTTC; CDR3: CASSPAVGSSYEQYF
D: -; V: TRBV20-1; size: many; J: TRBJ1-5; DNA: TGCAGTGCAAAGCAGGGTATTCAGCCCCAGCATTTT; CDR3: CSAKQGIQPQHF
D: -; V: TRBV10-3; size: large; J: TRBJ1-1; DNA: TGTGCCACCCGGTGGGCATTGAACACTGAAGCTTTCTTT; CDR3: CATRWALNTEAFF
D: -; V: TRBV3-1; size: -; J: TRBJ1-6; DNA: TGTGCCAGCATCCAATGGGCATTGTCGCCCCTCCACTTT; CDR3: CASIQWALSPLHF
D: -; V: TRBV24-1; size: many; J: TRBJ2-4; DNA: TGTGCCACCAGTACAGGGAGGGGGAAAAACATTCAGTACTTC; CDR3: CATSTGRGKNIQYF
D: -; V: TRBV6-2/TRBV6-3; size: -; J: TRBJ2-5; DNA: TGTGCCAGCAGTCAGGCCGGGGCAGAAGAGAACACCCAGTACTTC; CDR3: CASSQAGAEENTQYF
D: -; V: TRBV20-1; size: -; J: TRBJ2-5; DNA: TGCAGTGCTAGATCTACGACGGGCCGGGCGGAGACCCAGTACTTC; CDR3: CSARSTTGRAETQYF
D: -; V: TRBV20-1; size: medium-sized; J: TRBJ1-2; DNA: TGCAGTGCTACAGGGATCTATGGCTACACCTTC; CDR3: CSATGIYGYTF
D: TRBD1; V: TRBV27; size: few; J: TRBJ2-2; DNA: TGTGCCAGCAGTCTCTACAGGGGGGCCGGGGATCTGTTTTTT; CDR3: CASSLYRGAGDLFF